Following are 26 T cell receptor beta chains from one sample sequenced in a study of cytotoxic CD8 clonotypes in ibrutinib-treated CLL. Repertoires were generated with immunoSEQ multiplex PCR, while TCRdb's copy carries only in-frame clones and drops some. The repertoire holds some 200,000 clones, with roughly 77% as singletons. The sequenced sample was PBMCs, obtained after 12 months of ibrutinib treatment. These receptors all stem from a human donor with chronic lymphocytic leukemia.

The V and J genes are TRBV2 and TRBJ1-3, with D perhaps matching TRBD1 (6 bases). V dropped 6 bases and J dropped 8 bases, with 17 bases sitting between them. Per germline, CDR1 SNHLY and CDR2 FYNNEI. The CDR3 covers 14 residues. The CDR3 reads CASSATGMGDTIYF. In DNA, the CDR3 is TGTGCCAGCAGCGCTACAGGGATGGGTGACACCATATATTTT.

This clone is a singleton in its sample. Different DNA sequences within this sample yield the same CDR3. Here the CDR3 DNA reads TGTGCCAGCAAGGGACTAGCGGGGGGGGAGACCCAGTACTTC. Amino acids: CASKGLAGGETQYF. V gene TRBV6-1 combines with J gene TRBJ2-5, with 16 bases fitting TRBD2. CDR3 size: 14 residues. The V gene end was trimmed by 7 bases and the J gene end by 5 bases; junction bases not matched to a gene: 1. CDR1 is MNHNS, CDR2 SASEGT, per germline.

The chain joins TRBV4-3 to TRBJ2-1; D possibly corresponds to TRBD2 (5 bases). The CDR3 totals 16 residues. Germline V gives CDR1 LGHNA, CDR2 YSLEER. V gave up 1 base and J gave up 2 bases, with 12 bases separating them. This chain's CDR3 is CASSQGRLAPYNEQFF. The CDR3 DNA reads as TGCGCCAGCAGCCAAGGGCGTCTAGCTCCCTACAATGAGCAGTTCTTC.

The genes are TRBV30 and TRBJ1-2; D is unclear. This CDR3 has 12 residues. V lost 2 bases and J lost 2, with 6 bases in between. CDR1 and CDR2 from the germline V gene are GTSNPN and SVGIG (reference sequence). CDR3 nucleotide sequence: TGTGCCTGGAGTTTACTGAACTATGGCTACACCTTC. The encoded protein is CAWSLLNYGYTF.

The rearrangement joins TRBV6-5 to TRBJ1-1; the D is unclear. V shed 6 bases and J shed 2 bases, with 13 bases lying between them. The germline gives CDR1 MNHEY, CDR2 SVGAGI. This CDR3 has 14 amino acids. CDR3 DNA: TGTGCCAGCAGCCTAACCAGCGGTAACACTGAAGCTTTCTTT. Translation: CASSLTSGNTEAFF.

The chain recombines TRBV5-1 with TRBJ2-3; no clear D. The CDR3 runs to 15 residues. V was shortened by 0 bases and J by 6 bases, with 14 bases between the two germline ends. Germline V lookup: CDR1 SGHRS, CDR2 YFSETQ. CDR3 coding DNA: TGCGCCAGCAGCTTGGGGAGCTACCCCGGGGATACGCAGTATTTT. It encodes CASSLGSYPGDTQYF.

This clone appeared once. The chain carries TRBV6-6 and TRBJ2-7; D may be TRBD2 (6 bases). The V end lost 5 bases, the J end lost 0 bases, and 14 bases lay between the germline ends. Germline CDR1 MNHNY, CDR2 SVGAGI (reference sequence). This CDR3 is built from 15 residues. CDR3 sequence (DNA): TGTGCCAGCAGTCGGGACTCCCAAAGCTCCTACGAGCAGTACTTC. Encoded protein: CASSRDSQSSYEQYF.

This rearrangement joins TRBV11-3 to TRBJ1-6; 8 bases line up with TRBD1. The junction had 10 bases not matched to a gene; V was cut back by 2 bases and J by 10 bases. Germline V gene lookup returns CDR1 SGHNT and CDR2 YENEEA. The CDR3 length is 16 residues. In DNA form, the CDR3 reads TGTGCCAGCAGCTTACCGACAGGGGCAGTGAGATCACCCCTCCACTTT. Residues: CASSLPTGAVRSPLHF. Based on the CDR3 plus reference TRBV11-3 and TRBJ1-6, the full variable domain is EAGVVQSPRYKIIEKKQPVAFWCNPISGHNTLYWYLQNLGQGPELLIRYENEEAVDDSQLPKDRFSAERLKGVDSTLKIQPAELGDSAVYLCASSLPTGAVRSPLHFGNGTRLTVT.

This chain uses TRBV7-2 with TRBJ2-1; 7 bases match TRBD1. This CDR3 contains 15 residues. Germline CDR1 reads SGHTA; CDR2 reads FQGNSA. V lost 5 bases, J lost 6 bases, and 10 bases stayed unmatched. CDR3 nucleotides: TGTGCCAGCAGCCGAACGAGGGGGCGTTCCAATGAGCAGTTCTTC. Translated: CASSRTRGRSNEQFF.

A few counts support this clone. This chain joins TRBV2 and TRBJ2-5; TRBD2 agrees at 8 bases. V lost 8 bases to trimming and J lost 0 bases; unmatched junction nucleotides: 8. In germline, CDR1 is SNHLY, CDR2 FYNNEI. The CDR3 loop spans 15 amino acids. In DNA, the CDR3 is TGTGCCAGCCTCAGGCCGCGGGGGGACCAAGAGACCCAGTACTTC. As protein: CASLRPRGDQETQYF.

This clone was detected only once. This chain links TRBV5-1 with TRBJ2-3, with D maybe TRBD1 (6 bases). Trimming stripped 4 bases from V and 2 bases from J, with 14 bases between. CDR1 is SGHRS, CDR2 YFSETQ, per germline. The length of the CDR3 is 15 residues. CDR3 DNA sequence: TGCGCCAGCAGCCCAGGGACACCGATCACAGATACGCAGTATTTT. Its translation: CASSPGTPITDTQYF.

The J gene is TRBJ1-2, the V gene TRBV29-1; D is possibly TRBD1 (5 bases). Trimming stripped 5 bases from V and 7 bases from J, with 20 bases between. Looked up from germline, CDR1 is SQVTM and CDR2 is ANQGSEA. The CDR3 is made up of 14 amino acids. CDR3 sequence (DNA): TGCAGCGTTTCCCGGGACGGCGATATCTTTGGCTACACCTTC. Its translation: CSVSRDGDIFGYTF.

This clone appeared a few times. CDR3 in DNA: TGTGCCAGTAGTATCGGGGGACCTATGGGCTATGGCTACACCTTC. It is translated as CASSIGGPMGYGYTF. This rearrangement joins TRBV19 to TRBJ1-2; tentative D call: TRBD1 (5 bases). This CDR3 region has 15 residues. Trimming cost V 3 bases and J 4 bases, with 15 bases left between them. Per the germline V gene, CDR1 is LNHDA and CDR2 is SQIVND (reference sequence).

The chain recombines TRBV13 with TRBJ2-7; tentative D call: TRBD2 (6 bases). Per the germline V gene, CDR1 is PRHDT and CDR2 is FYEKMQ (reference sequence). With 6 bases removed from V and 4 bases from J, the gap between germline ends came to 16 bases. The CDR3 spans 14 residues. The CDR3 DNA is TGTGCCAGCAGTCTCGGGACTCAACGATACGAGCAGTACTTC. As protein: CASSLGTQRYEQYF.

V gene TRBV2 combines with J gene TRBJ1-2, with D unclear. The CDR3 runs to 14 residues. Germline V CDR1 and CDR2: SNHLY, FYNNEI. V was shortened by 5 bases and J by 2 bases, with 12 bases between the two germline ends. In DNA, the CDR3 is TGTGCCAGCAGTAAGGGATCCTTCAACTATGGCTACACCTTC. Its protein product is CASSKGSFNYGYTF.

This clone was found once. J is TRBJ2-1 and V is TRBV5-1; D assignment may be TRBD1 or TRBD2 (5 bases each). The ends were cut back, 0 bases at V and 7 bases at J, with 17 bases in the middle. Per the germline V gene, CDR1 is SGHRS and CDR2 is YFSETQ. The CDR3 length is 16 residues. The CDR3 DNA is TGCGCCAGCAGCTTGGTGATCGGGGCCATTAATAATGAGCAGTTCTTC. Translated: CASSLVIGAINNEQFF.

This clone occurred once. The chain recombines TRBV2 with TRBJ2-2, with 9 bases fitting TRBD1. The germline V gene encodes CDR1 SNHLY and CDR2 FYNNEI. The CDR3 is 15 residues long. The junction had 5 bases not matched to a gene; V was cut back by 6 bases and J by 3 bases. CDR3 nucleotides: TGTGCCAGCAGAATCCGGGACAGGGACACCGGGGAGCTGTTTTTT. Translation gives CASRIRDRDTGELFF.

The J gene is TRBJ2-1, the V gene TRBV9; D remains ambiguous. Per germline, CDR1 SGDLS and CDR2 YYNGEE. The CDR3 has 13 residues. Trimming stripped 9 bases from V and 1 base from J, with 11 bases between. In DNA, the CDR3 is TGTGCCACCGGACCTGGGTCCTACAATGAGCAGTTCTTC. It is translated as CATGPGSYNEQFF.

The chain combines TRBV29-1 with TRBJ2-1; no clear D gene. CDR3 size: 10 residues. The V end lost 4 bases, the J end lost 5 bases, and 3 bases lay between the germline ends. From germline, CDR1 is SQVTM and CDR2 ANQGSEA. The CDR3 region has the DNA TGCAGCGTTGGGGACAATGAGCAGTTCTTC. Residues: CSVGDNEQFF.

The chain joins TRBV30 to TRBJ2-7, with D tentatively TRBD1 (6 bases). This CDR3 contains 11 residues. The V gene lost 7 bases and the J gene lost 11 bases, with 18 bases spanning the gap. CDR1 and CDR2 from the germline V gene are GTSNPN and SVGIG (reference sequence). CDR3 coding DNA: TGTGCCTTCAGTCGGGCACAGGGCGAGTACTTC. Its protein product is CAFSRAQGEYF.

This clone was seen only once. This chain uses TRBV7-9 with TRBJ2-6; D ambiguous. Between the trimmed V and J ends, which lost 6 bases and 0 bases, there was a span of 9 bases. The CDR3 has 15 amino acids. Germline loops: CDR1 SEHNR, CDR2 FQNEAQ (reference sequence). CDR3: CASRIRVSGANVLTF. CDR3 nucleotides: TGTGCCAGCAGGATTAGGGTCTCTGGGGCCAACGTCCTGACTTTC.

The V and J genes are TRBV5-1 and TRBJ1-1, with D possibly TRBD1 on 6 matching bases. The germline V gene has CDR1 SGHRS and CDR2 YFSETQ. The CDR3 length is 15 residues. The ends were cut back, 4 bases at V and 5 bases at J, with 18 bases in the middle. CDR3 in DNA: TGCGCCAGCAGCCTAAATACAGTTAGGGGGACTGAAGCTTTCTTT. It specifies CASSLNTVRGTEAFF.

In this sample, this clone turned up once. The chain combines TRBV30 with TRBJ1-6, with a weak D call TRBD1 (5 bases). V gave up 5 bases and J gave up 7 bases, with 15 bases separating them. CDR1 GTSNPN and CDR2 SVGIG come from the germline V gene (reference sequence). There are 14 residues in the CDR3. The CDR3 sequence: CAWFRGLGNSPLHF. The CDR3 DNA sequence: TGTGCCTGGTTTAGGGGATTGGGAAATTCACCCCTCCACTTT. The full variable domain, its missing parts supplied by reference TRBV30 and TRBJ1-6, is SQTIHQWPATLVQPVGSPLSLECTVEGTSNPNLYWYRQAAGRGLQLLFYSVGIGQISSEVPQNLSASRPQDRQFILSSKKLLLSDSGFYLCAWFRGLGNSPLHFGNGTRLTVT.

The chain has TRBV11-2 and TRBJ1-2, with unresolved D. Trimming took off 5 bases at V and 5 bases at J, with 12 bases between the two ends. The CDR3 extends over 13 amino acids. CDR1 and CDR2 from the germline V gene are SGHAT and FQNNGV. The CDR3 nucleotides read TGTGCCAGCAGCCCAAGAAGGGAATATGGCTACACCTTC. Translation gives CASSPRREYGYTF.

In nucleotides, the CDR3 is TGTGCCAGCAGCTTAGGAACACGGTGGGGCACTGAAGCTTTCTTT. Encoded protein: CASSLGTRWGTEAFF. The V and J genes are TRBV7-9 and TRBJ1-1; D uncertain. Trimming took off 1 base at V and 4 bases at J, with 13 bases between the two ends. This CDR3 region has 15 residues. From germline, CDR1 is SEHNR and CDR2 FQNEAQ (reference sequence).

The chain joins TRBV6-1 to TRBJ1-2; the match to TRBD1 covers 8 bases. Trimming took 4 bases from V and 0 from J; bases not matched to a gene: 4. The CDR3 sequence is 15 residues long. Germline V gives CDR1 MNHNS, CDR2 SASEGT. As DNA, the CDR3 is TGTGCCAGCAGTGTCGGGACAGGAACTAACTATGGCTACACCTTC. This encodes CASSVGTGTNYGYTF.